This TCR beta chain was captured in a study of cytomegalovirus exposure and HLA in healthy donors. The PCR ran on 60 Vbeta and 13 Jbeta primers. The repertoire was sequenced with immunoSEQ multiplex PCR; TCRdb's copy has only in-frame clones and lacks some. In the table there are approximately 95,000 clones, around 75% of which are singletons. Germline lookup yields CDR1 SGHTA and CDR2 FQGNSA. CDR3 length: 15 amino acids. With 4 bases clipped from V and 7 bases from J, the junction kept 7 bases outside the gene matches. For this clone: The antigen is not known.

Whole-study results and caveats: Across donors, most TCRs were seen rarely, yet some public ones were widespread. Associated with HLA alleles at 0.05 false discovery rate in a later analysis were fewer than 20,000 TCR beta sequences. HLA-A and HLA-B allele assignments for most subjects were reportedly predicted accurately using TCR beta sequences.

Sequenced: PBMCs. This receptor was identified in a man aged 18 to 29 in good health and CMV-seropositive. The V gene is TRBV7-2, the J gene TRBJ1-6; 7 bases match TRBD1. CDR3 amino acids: CASSSTGTVNSPLHF. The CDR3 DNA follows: TGTGCCAGCAGCTCTACCGGGACAGTGAATTCACCCCTCCACTTT.